Here is one TCR beta chain with its context. The antigen is undetermined. The entry originates in a study of vaccination and CD4 T cells after COVID-19. Study details: Every participant was given two doses of BNT162b2 or mRNA-1273 vaccine. In the control cultures, a CEFX pool, an HIV-1 Nef pool, or no peptide was supplied.

Study observations and caveats: The great majority, 304 of 307 vaccine-specific clones, proved spike mono-reactive in convalescent patients.

Treatment denoted: roughly 11-day PBMC culture with coronavirus spike peptide pools or control peptides (ViraFEST assay). During the years 2011-2018, before the COVID-19 pandemic, the unexposed donor's CD4+ T cells were collected. This CDR3 has 16 amino acids. From germline, CDR1 is SGDLS and CDR2 YYNGEE. The V end lost 6 bases, the J end lost 6 bases, and 22 bases lay between the germline ends. The Oncomine TCR Beta short-read assay generated sequence data from the DNA of cultured CD4+ T cells. One entry per CDR3 protein, called by TCRdb with MiXCR from the PCR reads. The sample holds under 6,500 distinct CDR3 sequences, about 37% seen once.

The chain has TRBV9 and TRBJ1-5; a possible D gene is TRBD1 (5 bases). The sample was CD4+ T cells from blood, cultured in vitro. The receptor was derived from a human donor in good health. CDR3 in DNA: TGTGCCAGCACCCCAGGCCCGACAAGGGGAGGTCAGCCCCAGCATTTT. This sequence encodes CASTPGPTRGGQPQHF. The complete variable domain, with remaining parts taken from reference TRBV9 and TRBJ1-5, reads DSGVTQTPKHLITATGQRVTLRCSPRSGDLSVYWYQQSLDQGLQFLIQYYNGEERAKGNILERFSAQQFPDLHSELNLSSLELGDSALYFCASTPGPTRGGQPQHFGDGTRLSIL.